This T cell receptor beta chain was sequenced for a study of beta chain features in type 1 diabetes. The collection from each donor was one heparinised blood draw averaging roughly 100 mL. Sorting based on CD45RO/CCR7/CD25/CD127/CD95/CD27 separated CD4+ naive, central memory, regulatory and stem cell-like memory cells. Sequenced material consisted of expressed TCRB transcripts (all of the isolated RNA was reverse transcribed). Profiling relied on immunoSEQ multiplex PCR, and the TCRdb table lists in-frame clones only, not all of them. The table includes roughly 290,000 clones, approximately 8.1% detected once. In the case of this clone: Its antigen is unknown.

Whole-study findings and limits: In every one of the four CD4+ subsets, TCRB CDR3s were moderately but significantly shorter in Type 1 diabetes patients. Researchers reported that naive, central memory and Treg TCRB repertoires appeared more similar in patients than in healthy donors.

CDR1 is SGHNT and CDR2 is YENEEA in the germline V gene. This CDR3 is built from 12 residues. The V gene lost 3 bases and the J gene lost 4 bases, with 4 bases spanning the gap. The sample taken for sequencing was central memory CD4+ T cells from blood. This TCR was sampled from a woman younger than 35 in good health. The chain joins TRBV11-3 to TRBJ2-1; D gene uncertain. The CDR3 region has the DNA TGTGCCAGCAGCTTTGGATACAATGAGCAGTTCTTC. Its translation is CASSFGYNEQFF. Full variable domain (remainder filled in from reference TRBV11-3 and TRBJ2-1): EAGVVQSPRYKIIEKKQPVAFWCNPISGHNTLYWYLQNLGQGPELLIRYENEEAVDDSQLPKDRFSAERLKGVDSTLKIQPAELGDSAVYLCASSFGYNEQFFGPGTRLTVL.